Below, 24 T cell receptor beta chains from the same sample are listed, as sequenced in a study of sequential checkpoint blockade in melanoma. Stated treatment: randomized to nivolumab then ipilimumab (arm A) or the reverse (arm B). TCRdb keeps only in-frame clones here, not all; method: immunoSEQ multiplex PCR. The repertoire holds fewer than 2,000 clones, roughly 20% seen once, with 8.5% to 10% in the top ten. Sequencing used tumor tissue (inferred from file names), obtained from a patient given nivolumab and ipilimumab in sequence. These receptors were obtained from a human donor with melanoma.

CDR3 sequence reads: CAISDPDRAPPDSLKWEAEAFF. CDR3 bases: TGTGCCATCAGTGACCCAGACAGGGCCCCCCCTGACTCGCTGAAGTGGGAGGCTGAAGCTTTCTTT. This chain joins TRBV10-3 and TRBJ1-1, with 7 bases that match TRBD1. J was trimmed by 6 bases and V by 3 bases; bases with no gene match: 31. Germline loops: CDR1 ENHRY, CDR2 SYGVKD. The CDR3 is made up of 22 amino acids.

Judged by abundance, this clone is medium-sized. V is TRBV28 and J is TRBJ1-2; a possible D gene is TRBD1 (6 bases). The CDR3 has 14 residues. The V gene's germline CDR1 is MDHEN and CDR2 SYDVKM. V was clipped by 5 bases and J by 4 bases, with 14 bases between them. CDR3 nucleotides: TGTGCCAGCAGTACCGTGGACAGCCTCTATGGCTACACCTTC. As protein: CASSTVDSLYGYTF.

V is TRBV14 and J is TRBJ1-4, with D unclear. The CDR3 spans 16 residues. Germline V gives CDR1 SGHDN, CDR2 FVKESK. V was pared by 2 bases and J by 3 bases, with 13 bases between. This chain's CDR3 is CASSQPTSRANEKLFF. CDR3 bases: TGTGCCAGCAGCCAACCAACCTCGAGGGCTAATGAAAAACTGTTTTTT.

In this sample, this clone turned up a few times. The chain couples TRBV9 to TRBJ1-1; D may be TRBD1 (5 bases). The CDR3 covers 14 residues. Trimming pared 5 bases from V and 0 bases from J, leaving 11 bases between. CDR1 and CDR2 from the germline V gene are SGDLS and YYNGEE. The CDR3 DNA sequence: TGTGCCAGCAGGAGGGGCGAGGTGAACACTGAAGCTTTCTTT. It yields the protein CASRRGEVNTEAFF.

The chain has TRBV28 and TRBJ1-3, with a tentative D call TRBD1 (6 bases). Germline assignment: CDR1 MDHEN and CDR2 SYDVKM. CDR3 length: 14 amino acids. Trimming left V 6 bases short and J 2 bases short, with 11 bases between. CDR3: CASRATGTGNTIYF. DNA of the CDR3: TGTGCCAGCAGAGCAACAGGGACTGGAAACACCATATATTTT. Based on the CDR3 plus reference TRBV28 and TRBJ1-3, the full variable domain is DVKVTQSSRYLVKRTGEKVFLECVQDMDHENMFWYRQDPGLGLRLIYFSYDVKMKEKGDIPEGYSVSREKKERFSLILESASTNQTSMYLCASRATGTGNTIYFGEGSWLTVV.

This clone ranks as medium-sized. This rearrangement joins TRBV11-3 to TRBJ2-7, with 13 positions matching TRBD2. CDR3 length: 16 residues. Trimming removed 0 bases from V and 4 bases from J; junction bases left unmatched: 3. In germline, CDR1 is SGHNT, CDR2 YENEEA. This CDR3 is CASSLEPGLAGYEQYF. The CDR3 DNA follows: TGTGCCAGCAGCTTAGAACCGGGACTAGCGGGGTACGAGCAGTACTTC. Based on the CDR3 plus reference TRBV11-3 and TRBJ2-7, the full variable domain is EAGVVQSPRYKIIEKKQPVAFWCNPISGHNTLYWYLQNLGQGPELLIRYENEEAVDDSQLPKDRFSAERLKGVDSTLKIQPAELGDSAVYLCASSLEPGLAGYEQYFGPGTRLTVT.

This clone was found many times. This rearrangement joins TRBV11-3 to TRBJ2-7, with TRBD2 identical over 9 bases. V gave up 5 bases and J gave up 3 bases; unmatched junction bases: 17. The CDR3 spans 18 residues. The germline V gene has CDR1 SGHNT and CDR2 YENEEA. CDR3 DNA sequence: TGTGCCAGCAGCCACCCCTTCGCCTCTAGCGGGGTTGGCTACGAGCAGTACTTC. It yields the protein CASSHPFASSGVGYEQYF.

The J gene is TRBJ2-2, the V gene TRBV11-3; D is perhaps TRBD1 (6 bases). This CDR3 comprises 15 residues. The germline V gene has CDR1 SGHNT and CDR2 YENEEA. V was clipped by 5 bases and J by 5 bases, with 15 bases between them. The CDR3 loop reads CASSQADSRTGELFF. CDR3 DNA sequence: TGTGCCAGCAGCCAAGCGGACAGCAGAACCGGGGAGCTGTTTTTT.

Within the sample, this clone is medium-sized (0.01 to 0.1%). V and J are TRBV11-3 and TRBJ1-6, with D maybe TRBD1 (5 bases). V dropped 2 bases and J dropped 8 bases, with 10 bases sitting between them. CDR1 SGHNT and CDR2 YENEEA come from the germline V gene. The CDR3 extends over 14 amino acids. The CDR3 bases are TGTGCCAGCAGCTTACTGGGGACGGATTCACCCCTCCACTTT. Amino acids: CASSLLGTDSPLHF.

This chain joins TRBV30 and TRBJ1-5, with TRBD1 matching over 7 bases. The V gene end was trimmed by 0 bases and the J gene end by 6 bases; junction bases not matched to a gene: 2. Germline CDR1 reads GTSNPN; CDR2 reads SVGIG (reference sequence). This CDR3 has 13 residues. CDR3 sequence: CAWSVQGSQPQHF. In DNA form, the CDR3 reads TGTGCCTGGAGTGTACAGGGGTCTCAGCCCCAGCATTTT.

By share, this clone counts as large (0.1 to 1%). V gene TRBV6-8 combines with J gene TRBJ1-4; 7 nucleotides align to TRBD1. J gave up 4 bases and V 5 bases, and 7 bases lay outside the gene matches. Germline lookup yields CDR1 MNHGY and CDR2 SAAAGT. This CDR3 comprises 15 residues. Here the CDR3 reads CASSLIGTDNEKLFF. CDR3 nucleotides: TGTGCCAGCAGTCTAATCGGGACAGATAATGAAAAACTGTTTTTT.

This clone was counted a few times. The rearrangement joins TRBV9 to TRBJ2-7, with TRBD1 as a possible D gene (6 bases). The V and J ends lost 0 bases and 3 bases respectively, with 13 bases between them. The CDR3 contains 15 residues. CDR1 and CDR2 from the germline V gene are SGDLS and YYNGEE. In DNA, the CDR3 is TGTGCCAGCAGCGTAGGTGGGGACATATACTACGAGCAGTACTTC. Translated, it gives CASSVGGDIYYEQYF.

This chain links TRBV19 with TRBJ1-1; D uncertain. V was pared by 3 bases and J by 2 bases, with 7 bases between. The CDR3 totals 13 residues. CDR1 is LNHDA and CDR2 is SQIVND in the germline V gene (reference sequence). CDR3 nucleotides: TGTGCCAGTAGTATTAGTAGAAACACTGAAGCTTTCTTT. Protein sequence: CASSISRNTEAFF.

The V call is TRBV19, the J call TRBJ1-5, with D perhaps matching TRBD1 (5 bases). V was clipped by 3 bases and J by 5 bases, with 17 bases between them. This CDR3 has 16 amino acids. CDR1 LNHDA and CDR2 SQIVND come from the germline V gene (reference sequence). In DNA form, the CDR3 reads TGTGCCAGTAGTATTAATCCTCGACAGCCTGATCAGCCCCAGCATTTT. It codes for CASSINPRQPDQPQHF.

This clone rates as medium-sized (0.01 to 0.1%). The rearrangement joins TRBV11-3 to TRBJ2-1; TRBD2 matches at 13 bases. The CDR3 has 15 residues. V was pared by 5 bases and J by 7 bases, with 5 bases of the junction left unmatched. CDR1 SGHNT and CDR2 YENEEA come from the germline V gene. The CDR3 protein is CASSQLAGGPNEQFF. CDR3 coding DNA: TGTGCCAGCAGCCAACTAGCGGGGGGGCCGAATGAGCAGTTCTTC.

The chain combines TRBV5-1 with TRBJ1-1, with 9 nucleotides matching TRBD1. This CDR3 comprises 15 residues. V gave up 0 bases and J gave up 5 bases; unmatched junction bases: 5. The germline CDR1 and CDR2 sequences are SGHRS and YFSETQ. For the CDR3, the DNA is TGCGCCAGCAGCTTGGGGGACAGGGATTGGACTGAAGCTTTCTTT. This sequence encodes CASSLGDRDWTEAFF.

This clone has a handful of counts. J is TRBJ2-2 and V is TRBV10-2; TRBD1 is a possible D gene (6 bases). Germline V gives CDR1 WSHSY, CDR2 SAAADI. There are 14 residues in the CDR3. Deletions cut 3 bases from V and 4 bases from J, with 9 bases between. The CDR3 nucleotides read TGCGCCAGCAGTGACCAGGGGAGCACCGGGGAGCTGTTTTTT. Its translation: CASSDQGSTGELFF.

Judged by abundance, this clone is medium-sized. The chain joins TRBV11-3 to TRBJ1-1, with no clear D. Germline loops: CDR1 SGHNT, CDR2 YENEEA. V lost 3 bases and J 5 bases, leaving 16 bases between the germline ends. This CDR3 spans 15 amino acids. CDR3 DNA: TGTGCCAGCAGCTTGGGGTTTATAGGGCGGACTGAAGCTTTCTTT. Translating it yields CASSLGFIGRTEAFF.

The chain has TRBV29-1 and TRBJ1-1; D call uncertain. This CDR3 region has 15 residues. Looked up from germline, CDR1 is SQVTM and CDR2 is ANQGSEA. V lost 6 bases to trimming and J lost 2 bases, with 19 bases between them. This chain's CDR3 is CSVAQPGQLNTEAFF. The CDR3 nucleotides read TGCAGCGTGGCCCAGCCTGGGCAGCTCAACACTGAAGCTTTCTTT.

The chain is built from TRBV6-8 and TRBJ2-1; maybe TRBD1 (5 bases). Germline V gives CDR1 MNHGY, CDR2 SAAAGT. The CDR3 contains 13 residues. With 0 bases removed from V and 7 bases from J, the gap between germline ends came to 7 bases. CDR3 nucleotides: TGTGCCAGCAGTTACTCGTCAGGGAATGAGCAGTTCTTC. It encodes CASSYSSGNEQFF.

The chain carries TRBV19 and TRBJ2-1, with a weak D call TRBD1 (6 bases). Germline CDR1 reads LNHDA; CDR2 reads SQIVND (reference sequence). Trimming stripped 2 bases from V and 0 bases from J, with 26 bases between. This CDR3 is 21 amino acids long. The CDR3 DNA reads as TGTGCCAGTAGTATACCCCCACAAATTACAGGGCGAAGTAGCTCCTACAATGAGCAGTTCTTC. It codes for CASSIPPQITGRSSSYNEQFF.

This clone qualifies as medium-sized. V is TRBV28 and J is TRBJ2-2; a weak D match, TRBD1 (5 bases). CDR3 size: 15 residues. Germline lookup yields CDR1 MDHEN and CDR2 SYDVKM. V shed 3 bases and J shed 0 bases, with 8 bases lying between them. The CDR3 coding sequence is TGTGCCAGCAGTTTGTCAGGGTCGAACACCGGGGAGCTGTTTTTT. It codes for CASSLSGSNTGELFF.

By sample fraction, this clone is large. This chain joins TRBV11-3 and TRBJ2-1; 8 bases map to TRBD2. V lost 5 bases to trimming and J lost 5 bases; unmatched junction nucleotides: 5. From germline, CDR1 is SGHNT and CDR2 YENEEA. This CDR3 is built from 14 residues. CDR3 DNA sequence: TGTGCCAGCAGCACGGGACTAGTGAACAATGAGCAGTTCTTC. Residues: CASSTGLVNNEQFF.

V usage is TRBV29-1 and J usage is TRBJ1-5; D might be TRBD1 (5 bases). The ends were cut back, 7 bases at V and 3 bases at J, with 10 bases in the middle. The CDR3 extends over 12 amino acids. Germline loops: CDR1 SQVTM, CDR2 ANQGSEA. The CDR3 here is CSAGTVNQPQHF. CDR3 sequence (DNA): TGCAGCGCCGGGACGGTCAATCAGCCCCAGCATTTT.